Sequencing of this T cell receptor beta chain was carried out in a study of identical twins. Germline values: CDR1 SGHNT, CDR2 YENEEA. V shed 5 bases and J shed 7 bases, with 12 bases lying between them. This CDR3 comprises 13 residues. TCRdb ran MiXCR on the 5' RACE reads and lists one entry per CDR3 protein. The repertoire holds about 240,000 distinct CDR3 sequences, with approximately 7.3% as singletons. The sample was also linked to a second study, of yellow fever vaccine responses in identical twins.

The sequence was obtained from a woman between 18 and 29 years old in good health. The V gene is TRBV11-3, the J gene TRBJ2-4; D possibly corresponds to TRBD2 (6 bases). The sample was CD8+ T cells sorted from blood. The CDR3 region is CASSRECGNIQYF. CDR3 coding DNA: TGTGCCAGCAGCCGGGAGTGCGGGAACATTCAGTACTTC.